The subject of this entry is one TCR beta chain. Per the authors' pipeline: The authors estimated nucleated cell counts from reference gene primer amplification. Sequenced by immunoSEQ multiplex PCR; TCRdb stores in-frame clones only, minus some. V, J and clone size were drawn from that table, and D and trimming were deduced from the DNA. This sample yields 150,000 to 200,000 clones, of which roughly 91% are seen a single time; 4% to 5% belongs to the top ten. This entry comes from a study of blood T cell repertoires in COVID-19. This receptor was taken from a human donor in a cohort sampled during active COVID-19. What was sequenced was peripheral blood.

For the CDR3, the DNA is TGTGCCAGCAGTTTACCGGCGGGGGACCAGTACTTC. This sequence encodes CASSLPAGDQYF. The chain recombines TRBV28 with TRBJ2-5; 7 nucleotides line up with TRBD2. With 2 bases clipped from V and 10 bases from J, the junction kept 4 bases outside the gene matches. The length of the CDR3 is 12 residues. Germline loops: CDR1 MDHEN, CDR2 SYDVKM.